The 8 T cell receptor beta chains given below trace back to one sample, sequenced in a study of CD8 T cells in Susac syndrome. A quantity of about 0.5 to 1 ug RNA underwent reverse transcription using random hexamers. TCRdb re-derived calls from the immunoSEQ multiplex PCR reads in MiXCR, one entry per CDR3 protein. Here the sample spans around 280,000 distinct CDR3 sequences, around 84% being singletons. Sequencing input: CD8+ T cells from PBMCs. The receptors shown here come from a human donor with multiple sclerosis.

The chain links TRBV5-4 to TRBJ2-5; TRBD1 might be the D (6 bases). The V gene lost 3 bases and the J gene lost 2 bases, with 17 bases spanning the gap. CDR3 length equals 16 residues. Germline values: CDR1 SGHNT, CDR2 YYREEE (reference sequence). The DNA for the CDR3 is TGTGCCAGCAGCTCTTATCGAGGACAGTTACAAGAGACCCAGTACTTC. This codes for CASSSYRGQLQETQYF. The variable domain in full, completed from reference TRBV5-4 and TRBJ2-5, reads ETGVTQSPTHLIKTRGQQVTLRCSSQSGHNTVSWYQQALGQGPQFIFQYYREEENGRGNFPPRFSGLQFPNYSSELNVNALELDDSALYLCASSSYRGQLQETQYFGPGTRLLVL.

This clonotype has just a few counts. This chain joins TRBV19 and TRBJ2-1; TRBD2 agrees at 13 bases. V dropped 5 bases and J dropped 1; count of bases not matched to a gene: 2. In germline, CDR1 is LNHDA, CDR2 SQIVND (reference sequence). The CDR3 runs to 16 residues. CDR3 nucleotides: TGTGCCAGTAGTCTACTAGCGGGAGGGTCCTACAATGAGCAGTTCTTC. Its translation is CASSLLAGGSYNEQFF.

The CDR3 loop reads CASSVQGGSYEQYF. CDR3 sequence (DNA): TGTGCCAGCAGCGTACAGGGAGGCTCCTACGAGCAGTACTTC. The rearrangement joins TRBV9 to TRBJ2-7; perhaps TRBD2 as D (6 bases). CDR1 is SGDLS and CDR2 is YYNGEE in the germline V gene. The ends were cut back, 1 base at V and 0 bases at J, with 8 bases in the middle. The CDR3 is made up of 14 amino acids.

The J gene is TRBJ1-5, the V gene TRBV19; D is possibly TRBD1 (6 bases). The V end was cut by 2 bases, the J end by 8 bases, with 16 bases between. Germline loops: CDR1 LNHDA, CDR2 SQIVND (reference sequence). This CDR3 has 15 residues. The CDR3 nucleotides read TGTGCCAGTAGTATAACCGCGACAGGAAGTAAGCCCCAGCATTTT. Protein: CASSITATGSKPQHF.

This sequence joins TRBV5-6 and TRBJ2-7; tentative D call: TRBD1 (6 bases). The CDR3 runs to 18 residues. Deletions cut 3 bases from V and 0 bases from J, with 22 bases between. Germline assignment: CDR1 SGHDT and CDR2 YYEEEE. CDR3 amino acids: CASSWVGGPRRSSYEQYF. The CDR3 DNA reads as TGTGCCAGCAGCTGGGTAGGGGGACCACGGCGGAGCTCCTACGAGCAGTACTTC.

The chain recombines TRBV3-1 with TRBJ2-3; 14 bases line up with TRBD2. The CDR3 is made up of 15 amino acids. Germline V gene lookup returns CDR1 LGHDT and CDR2 YNNKEL (reference sequence). V gave up 5 bases and J gave up 9 bases; unmatched junction bases: 7. CDR3: CASSSRTSGRHTQYF. As DNA, the CDR3 is TGTGCCAGCAGCTCACGGACTAGCGGGAGGCACACGCAGTATTTT.

In its sample, this clonotype was seen once. The V and J genes are TRBV5-4 and TRBJ1-1; D may be TRBD1 (5 bases). The V gene lost 3 bases and the J gene lost 4 bases, with 7 bases spanning the gap. Germline V gene data show CDR1 as SGHNT and CDR2 as YYREEE (reference sequence). The CDR3 consists of 12 residues. CDR3 nucleotides: TGTGCCAGCAGCTGGGACGCCACTGAAGCTTTCTTT. The encoded protein is CASSWDATEAFF.

The rearrangement uses TRBV6-6 and TRBJ1-3; no definite D call. The CDR3 extends over 16 amino acids. V was trimmed by 6 bases and J by 0 bases, leaving 15 bases between them. Germline V gives CDR1 MNHNY, CDR2 SVGAGI (reference sequence). The DNA for the CDR3 is TGTGCCAGCAGCCGGGAAACCAGGAACTCTGGAAACACCATATATTTT. Encoded protein: CASSRETRNSGNTIYF.